These 18 T cell receptor beta chains share one sample of origin, sequenced in a study of response to subunit inactivated influenza vaccine. MiXCR was run by TCRdb on the RT-PCR reads, yielding one entry per CDR3 protein. The profile shows hundreds of thousands of distinct CDR3 sequences, 12% to 15% of them singletons. Source: PBMCs from blood, taken 14 days before vaccination. The receptor source for this set is a man aged 50 to 59 who received an inactivated influenza vaccine.

The chain carries TRBV5-1 and TRBJ2-4; a weak D match, TRBD2 (5 bases). Germline CDR1 SGHRS, CDR2 YFSETQ. V gave up 0 bases and J gave up 5 bases, with 9 bases separating them. This CDR3 has 14 amino acids. Written as DNA, the CDR3 is TGCGCCAGCAGCTTGGGTTGGGGAGAAAACATTCAGTACTTC. Amino acid sequence: CASSLGWGENIQYF.

The chain joins TRBV20-1 to TRBJ2-3; 10 bases align to TRBD2. Germline assignment: CDR1 DFQATT and CDR2 SNEGSKA (reference sequence). The CDR3 spans 17 residues. J was trimmed by 0 bases and V by 2 bases; bases with no gene match: 8. The CDR3 sequence is CSARTASGRGSTDTQYF. The CDR3 coding sequence is TGCAGTGCTAGAACCGCTAGCGGGAGAGGGAGCACAGATACGCAGTATTTT.

This clonotype has a handful of counts. The rearrangement joins TRBV6-2 or TRBV6-3 to TRBJ2-1, with 10 nucleotides matching TRBD2. The CDR3 has 15 residues. V lost 1 base, J lost 6 bases, and 3 bases stayed unmatched. The germline CDR1 and CDR2 sequences are MNHEY and SVGEGT. For the CDR3, the DNA is TGTGCCAGCAGTTACTATGGGACTAGCGCCAATGAGCAGTTCTTC. The encoded protein is CASSYYGTSANEQFF.

The V gene is TRBV27, the J gene TRBJ2-7; unclear D gene. Deletions cut 2 bases from V and 2 bases from J, with 13 bases between. CDR1 and CDR2 (germline): MNHEY, SMNVEV (reference sequence). The length of the CDR3 is 15 residues. DNA for the CDR3: TGTGCCAGCAGTTTAACCGGGCTCTCGACCTACGAGCAGTACTTC. This codes for CASSLTGLSTYEQYF.

This clonotype was counted only a few times. The rearrangement links TRBV5-1 to TRBJ2-3, with 7 bases matching TRBD1. The CDR3 consists of 16 residues. V shed 4 bases, J shed 2 bases, and the junction held 10 bases outside the gene matches. Germline-derived CDR1 and CDR2 are SGHRS and YFSETQ. CDR3 DNA: TGCGCCAGCAGCAGCACCGGGACAGCTAACACAGATACGCAGTATTTT. The encoded protein is CASSSTGTANTDTQYF. The full variable domain, in which reference TRBV5-1 and TRBJ2-3 provide the parts outside the CDR3, is KAGVTQTPRYLIKTRGQQVTLSCSPISGHRSVSWYQQTPGQGLQFLFEYFSETQRNKGNFPGRFSGRQFSNSRSEMNVSTLELGDSALYLCASSSTGTANTDTQYFGPGTRLTVL.

This rearrangement joins TRBV6-2 or TRBV6-3 to TRBJ2-1; TRBD2 agrees at 9 bases. The CDR3 has 15 amino acids. Germline CDR1 and CDR2: MNHEY and SVGEGT. Losses at the gene ends were 6 bases for V and 7 bases for J; bases not matched to a gene: 10. The CDR3 protein is CASRGGRAPWNEQFF. DNA of the CDR3: TGTGCCAGCAGGGGCGGGAGGGCCCCTTGGAATGAGCAGTTCTTC.

The chain couples TRBV12-3 or TRBV12-4 to TRBJ2-7, with D hard to call. V gave up 1 base and J gave up 5 bases, with 9 bases separating them. This CDR3 is built from 13 residues. For the CDR3, the DNA is TGTGCCAGCAGTTTAGGCCGATTGGACGAGCAGTACTTC. It yields the protein CASSLGRLDEQYF.

The chain employs TRBV5-1 and TRBJ2-7; D tentatively reads TRBD1 or TRBD2 (6 bases each). Germline assignment: CDR1 SGHRS and CDR2 YFSETQ. V was clipped by 0 bases and J by 5 bases, with 15 bases between them. The CDR3 totals 15 residues. CDR3 sequence: CASSLAGAGLHEQYF. CDR3 DNA sequence: TGCGCCAGCAGCTTGGCGGGGGCGGGTCTCCACGAGCAGTACTTC.

V gene TRBV15 combines with J gene TRBJ2-7; 7 bases line up with TRBD1. V trimming: 0 bases; J trimming: 11 bases; junction bases outside the gene matches: 1. Per germline, CDR1 LNHNV and CDR2 YYDKDF (reference sequence). There are 11 residues in the CDR3. The CDR3, as DNA: TGTGCCACCAGCAGAGATGGACAGGAGTACTTC. Its protein product is CATSRDGQEYF. The whole variable domain, filled in from reference TRBV15 and TRBJ2-7, reads DAMVIQNPRYQVTQFGKPVTLSCSQTLNHNVMYWYQQKSSQAPKLLFHYYDKDFNNEADTPDNFQSRRPNTSFCFLDIRSPGLGDTAMYLCATSRDGQEYFGPGTRLTVT.

This clonotype came up a few times. V usage is TRBV3-1 and J usage is TRBJ1-5; the D is unclear. Trimming left V 0 bases short and J 5 bases short, with 11 bases between. CDR1 is LGHDT, CDR2 YNNKEL, per germline (reference sequence). This CDR3 contains 15 residues. CDR3 nucleotide sequence: TGTGCCAGCAGCCAAGATCCCTCCTCCTATCAGCCCCAGCATTTT. Protein product: CASSQDPSSYQPQHF.

This clonotype has more than one count but fewer than ten. V is TRBV20-1 and J is TRBJ2-7; 8 bases map to TRBD2. Germline loops: CDR1 DFQATT, CDR2 SNEGSKA (reference sequence). J was trimmed by 1 base and V by 6 bases; bases with no gene match: 11. CDR3 size: 15 residues. Here the CDR3 reads CSASSRLAPSYEQYF. The CDR3 DNA sequence: TGCAGTGCCAGTTCGAGACTAGCGCCTTCCTACGAGCAGTACTTC.

The chain combines TRBV20-1 with TRBJ2-3, with TRBD2 matching over 7 bases. Germline CDR1 is DFQATT and CDR2 is SNEGSKA (reference sequence). The V segment lost 4 bases and the J segment 0 bases; nucleotides outside the gene matches: 1. The CDR3 extends over 13 amino acids. CDR3 loop: CSAMRGSTDTQYF. CDR3 DNA: TGCAGTGCTATGCGGGGGAGCACAGATACGCAGTATTTT.

This clonotype was picked up many times. The CDR3 protein is CAISDRKDSQETQYF. In DNA, the CDR3 is TGTGCCATCAGTGACCGGAAGGACAGCCAAGAGACCCAGTACTTC. This chain links TRBV10-3 with TRBJ2-5, with D tentatively TRBD1 (6 bases). This CDR3 region has 15 residues. V lost 3 bases and J 1 base, leaving 12 bases between the germline ends. Germline V gene data show CDR1 as ENHRY and CDR2 as SYGVKD.

In this sample, this clonotype turned up a few times. The genes are TRBV7-2 and TRBJ2-2; 10 nucleotides agree with TRBD2. CDR3 size: 16 residues. Losses at the gene ends were 3 bases for V and 7 bases for J; bases not matched to a gene: 8. Germline lookup yields CDR1 SGHTA and CDR2 FQGNSA. The CDR3 nucleotides read TGTGCCAGCAGCTTCAGCGGGGGGGCCCTTGGCGGGGAGCTGTTTTTT. Protein: CASSFSGGALGGELFF. The full variable domain, with the rest looked up from reference TRBV7-2 and TRBJ2-2, is GAGVSQSPSNKVTEKGKDVELRCDPISGHTALYWYRQSLGQGLEFLIYFQGNSAPDKSGLPSDRFSAERTGGSVSTLTIQRTQQEDSAVYLCASSFSGGALGGELFFGEGSRLTVL.

The chain combines TRBV6-2 or TRBV6-3 with TRBJ1-3; tentatively, D is TRBD1 (5 bases). The CDR3 spans 14 residues. Germline V gene lookup returns CDR1 MNHEY and CDR2 SVGEGT. V was pared by 7 bases and J by 0 bases, with 10 bases between. CDR3 region: CASKMDNSGNTIYF. The DNA of the CDR3 is TGTGCCAGCAAAATGGACAACTCTGGAAACACCATATATTTT.

The chain recombines TRBV10-3 with TRBJ2-7, with D unresolved. This CDR3 spans 14 amino acids. Germline assignment: CDR1 ENHRY and CDR2 SYGVKD. V lost 0 bases, J lost 3 bases, and 9 bases lay in between. DNA for the CDR3: TGTGCCATCAGTGAGTCGAGTGGGTTCTACGAGCAGTACTTC. Amino acids: CAISESSGFYEQYF.

The chain uses TRBV28 and TRBJ2-2; 8 nucleotides align to TRBD1. Germline-derived CDR1 and CDR2 are MDHEN and SYDVKM. V dropped 1 base and J dropped 6; count of bases not matched to a gene: 16. The CDR3 extends over 19 amino acids. The CDR3 DNA reads as TGTGCCAGCAGTTTATTTCCCCTTTCGGGGACAGGAGTACCCGGGGAGCTGTTTTTT. Protein product: CASSLFPLSGTGVPGELFF.

The V call is TRBV9, the J call TRBJ2-3, with no clear D. This CDR3 comprises 14 residues. Germline CDR1 SGDLS, CDR2 YYNGEE. V was shortened by 0 bases and J by 1 base, with 6 bases between the two germline ends. The CDR3 protein is CASSVGTGTDTQYF. The CDR3 coding sequence is TGTGCCAGCAGCGTAGGAACAGGCACAGATACGCAGTATTTT.